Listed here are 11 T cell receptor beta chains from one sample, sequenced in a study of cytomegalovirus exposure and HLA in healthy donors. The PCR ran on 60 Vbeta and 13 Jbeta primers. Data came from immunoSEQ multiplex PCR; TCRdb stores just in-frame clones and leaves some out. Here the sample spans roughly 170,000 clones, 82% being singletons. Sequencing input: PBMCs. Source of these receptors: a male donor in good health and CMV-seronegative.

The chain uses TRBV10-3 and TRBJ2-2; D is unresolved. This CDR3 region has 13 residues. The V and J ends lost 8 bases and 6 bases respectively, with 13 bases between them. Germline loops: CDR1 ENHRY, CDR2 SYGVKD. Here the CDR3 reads CAIRGASSGELFF. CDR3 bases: TGTGCCATCCGCGGTGCCAGCTCCGGGGAGCTGTTTTTT.

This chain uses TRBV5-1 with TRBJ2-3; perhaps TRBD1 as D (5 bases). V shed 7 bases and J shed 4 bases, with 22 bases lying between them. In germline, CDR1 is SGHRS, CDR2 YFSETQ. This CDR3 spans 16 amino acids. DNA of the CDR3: TGCGCCAGCCAACGACAGAAAGCAGGTTTCCCAGATACGCAGTATTTT. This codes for CASQRQKAGFPDTQYF.

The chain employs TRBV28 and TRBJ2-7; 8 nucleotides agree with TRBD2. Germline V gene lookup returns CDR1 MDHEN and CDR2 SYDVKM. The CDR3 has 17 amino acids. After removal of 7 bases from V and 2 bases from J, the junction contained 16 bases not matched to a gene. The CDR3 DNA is TGTGCCAGCAAACTTTCCCCGGTGGCGGGAGGCCCCTACGAGCAGTACTTC. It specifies CASKLSPVAGGPYEQYF.

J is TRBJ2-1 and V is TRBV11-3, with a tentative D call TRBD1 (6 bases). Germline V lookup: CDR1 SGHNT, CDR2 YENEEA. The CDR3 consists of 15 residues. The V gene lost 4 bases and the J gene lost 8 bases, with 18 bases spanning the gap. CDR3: CASSSEMLQGYEQFF. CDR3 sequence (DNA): TGTGCCAGCAGCTCAGAGATGCTACAGGGTTATGAGCAGTTCTTC.

CDR3 protein: CASSPSGRAFYNEQFF. The DNA for the CDR3 is TGTGCCAGCAGCCCTAGCGGGAGGGCCTTCTACAATGAGCAGTTCTTC. This chain joins TRBV7-8 and TRBJ2-1; 12 positions agree with TRBD2. The CDR3 extends over 16 amino acids. V gave up 5 bases and J gave up 3 bases; unmatched junction bases: 5. In germline, CDR1 is SGHVS, CDR2 FQNEAQ. Complete variable domain (other parts from reference TRBV7-8 and TRBJ2-1): GAGVSQSPRYKVAKRGQDVALRCDPISGHVSLFWYQQALGQGPEFLTYFQNEAQLDKSGLPSDRFFAERPEGSVSTLKIQRTQQEDSAVYLCASSPSGRAFYNEQFFGPGTRLTVL.

In DNA, the CDR3 is TGTGCCAGCAGCTCCCGGACTAGCGGGATGGGGGAGACCCAGTACTTC. It encodes CASSSRTSGMGETQYF. V gene TRBV7-2 combines with J gene TRBJ2-5; 12 bases align to TRBD2. This CDR3 is 16 amino acids long. Trimming took 4 bases from V and 5 from J; bases not matched to a gene: 8. Looked up from germline, CDR1 is SGHTA and CDR2 is FQGNSA. The whole variable domain, filled in from reference TRBV7-2 and TRBJ2-5, reads GAGVSQSPSNKVTEKGKDVELRCDPISGHTALYWYRQSLGQGLEFLIYFQGNSAPDKSGLPSDRFSAERTGGSVSTLTIQRTQQEDSAVYLCASSSRTSGMGETQYFGPGTRLLVL.

The CDR3 DNA reads TGTGCCAGCAGTGGACCGGACAGCTCCTACGAGCAGTACTTC. Translating gives CASSGPDSSYEQYF. The chain carries TRBV2 and TRBJ2-7, with a weak D call TRBD1 (6 bases). Germline CDR1 SNHLY, CDR2 FYNNEI. This CDR3 is 14 amino acids long. V shed 4 bases and J shed 0 bases, with 10 bases lying between them.

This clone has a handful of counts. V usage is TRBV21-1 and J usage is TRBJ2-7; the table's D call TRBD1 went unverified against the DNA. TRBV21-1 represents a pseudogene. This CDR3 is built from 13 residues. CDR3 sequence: CARLTGGSYEQYF. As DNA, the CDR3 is TGTGCCAGACTGACAGGGGGATCCTACGAGCAGTACTTC.

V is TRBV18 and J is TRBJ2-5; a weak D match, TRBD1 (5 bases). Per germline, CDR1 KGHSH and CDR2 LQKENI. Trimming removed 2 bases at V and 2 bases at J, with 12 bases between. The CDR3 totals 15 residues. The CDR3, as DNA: TGTGCCAGCTCACCAGTTCAGGGCAGGCAAGAGACCCAGTACTTC. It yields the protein CASSPVQGRQETQYF. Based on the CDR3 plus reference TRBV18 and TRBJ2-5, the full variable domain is NAGVMQNPRHLVRRRGQEARLRCSPMKGHSHVYWYRQLPEEGLKFMVYLQKENIIDESGMPKERFSAEFPKEGPSILRIQQVVRGDSAAYFCASSPVQGRQETQYFGPGTRLLVL.

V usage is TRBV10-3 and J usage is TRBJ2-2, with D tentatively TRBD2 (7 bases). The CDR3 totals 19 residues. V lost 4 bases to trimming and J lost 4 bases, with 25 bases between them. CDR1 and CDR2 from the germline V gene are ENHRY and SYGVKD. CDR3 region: CAISGGGLAGANITGELFF. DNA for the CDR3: TGTGCCATCAGTGGGGGGGGACTTGCGGGGGCCAACATCACCGGGGAGCTGTTTTTT.

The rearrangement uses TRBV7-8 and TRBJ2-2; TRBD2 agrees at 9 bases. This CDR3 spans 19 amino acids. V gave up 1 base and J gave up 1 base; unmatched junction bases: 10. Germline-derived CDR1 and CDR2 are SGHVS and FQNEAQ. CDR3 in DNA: TGTGCCAGCAGCTTAGAAATGATTATACTAGCGGGGAACACCGGGGAGCTGTTTTTT. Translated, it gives CASSLEMIILAGNTGELFF.